This T cell receptor beta chain appears in the sequencing data of a study of Graves' ophthalmopathy and Graves' hyperthyroidism. The V gene's germline CDR1 is SGHDT and CDR2 YYEEEE. There are 15 residues in the CDR3. Losses at the gene ends were 4 bases for V and 4 bases for J; bases not matched to a gene: 6. This clonotype was observed at least ten times. RNA served as the template for amplifying TCR beta CDR3 regions. The authors performed first-round RT-PCR with HTBI primers and then a second-round multiplex PCR. In TCRdb, the multiplex PCR reads were re-called with MiXCR into one record per CDR3 protein. The sample lists 600,000 to 700,000 distinct CDR3 sequences, about two fifths seen once, with 3% to 3.5% in the top ten.

This TCR derives from an adult man with Graves' ophthalmopathy. Material: peripheral blood. The rearrangement uses TRBV5-6 and TRBJ2-7, with TRBD1 matching 12 bases. CDR3 sequence (DNA): TGTGCCAGCAGCCACCCGGGACAGGGGGCATACGAGCAGTACTTC. The encoded protein is CASSHPGQGAYEQYF.